This TCR beta chain was recovered during a study of PD-1 blockade in classical Hodgkin lymphoma. The study, taken as a whole, reports: Significantly greater TCR diversity emerged by C4D1 in CD4+ cells but not CD8+ cells. Complete responders had baseline diversity similar to newly diagnosed patients. Newly diagnosed patients were reported to start with lower TCR diversity than healthy donors.

The germline V gene has CDR1 SGHRS and CDR2 YFSETQ. The CDR3 extends over 13 amino acids. Trimming took 4 bases from V and 6 from J; bases not matched to a gene: 7. Autologous stem cell transplantation was followed by relapse in every patient, and brentuximab vedotin exposure varied. TCRdb keeps only in-frame clones here, not all; method: immunoSEQ multiplex PCR. The table has about 21,000 clones, roughly two thirds seen once. About this clone: Its antigen is currently unknown.

The receptor comes from a human donor with classical Hodgkin lymphoma. The chain uses TRBV5-1 and TRBJ2-7, with TRBD1 matching 7 bases. The specimen was peripheral blood mononuclear cells (PBMCs), collected at baseline. Here the CDR3 reads CASSIGGATEQYF. The CDR3 DNA reads as TGCGCCAGCAGCATAGGGGGCGCCACCGAGCAGTACTTC.